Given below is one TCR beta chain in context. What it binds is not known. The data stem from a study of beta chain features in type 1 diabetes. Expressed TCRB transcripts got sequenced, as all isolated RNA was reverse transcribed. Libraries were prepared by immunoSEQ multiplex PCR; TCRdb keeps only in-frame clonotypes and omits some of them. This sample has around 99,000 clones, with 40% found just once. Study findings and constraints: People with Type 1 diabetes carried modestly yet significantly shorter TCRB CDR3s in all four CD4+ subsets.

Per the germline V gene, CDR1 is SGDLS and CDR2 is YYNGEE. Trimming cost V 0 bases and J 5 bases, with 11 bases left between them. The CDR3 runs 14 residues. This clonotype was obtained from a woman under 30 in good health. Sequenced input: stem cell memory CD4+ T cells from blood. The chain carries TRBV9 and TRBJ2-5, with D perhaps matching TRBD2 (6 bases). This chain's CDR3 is CASSVGTTGETQYF. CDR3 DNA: TGTGCCAGCAGCGTAGGGACTACGGGCGAGACCCAGTACTTC. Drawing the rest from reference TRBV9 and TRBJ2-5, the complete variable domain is DSGVTQTPKHLITATGQRVTLRCSPRSGDLSVYWYQQSLDQGLQFLIQYYNGEERAKGNILERFSAQQFPDLHSELNLSSLELGDSALYFCASSVGTTGETQYFGPGTRLLVL.